The T cell receptor beta chain under discussion was sequenced for a study of Graves' ophthalmopathy and Graves' hyperthyroidism. With 0 bases clipped from V and 0 bases from J, the junction kept 7 bases outside the gene matches. This CDR3 spans 17 amino acids. Germline values: CDR1 LNHNV, CDR2 YYDKDF (reference sequence). Amplified TCR beta CDR3 regions were obtained using RNA transcripts as template. Scientists carried out first-round RT-PCR using HTBI primers and then a second-round multiplex PCR. One entry per CDR3 protein, called by TCRdb with MiXCR from the multiplex PCR reads. The sample has 350,000 or so distinct CDR3 sequences, roughly 17% seen once; the top ten hold roughly 12%. This clonotype was observed many times.

The TCR sequence derives from an adult man with Graves' ophthalmopathy. Sequencing was done on a sample of peripheral blood. The chain carries TRBV15 and TRBJ2-7, with 8 positions matching TRBD2. The CDR3 region is CATSRDRASGYSYEQYF. DNA for the CDR3: TGTGCCACCAGCAGAGATCGGGCTAGCGGGTACTCCTACGAGCAGTACTTC.